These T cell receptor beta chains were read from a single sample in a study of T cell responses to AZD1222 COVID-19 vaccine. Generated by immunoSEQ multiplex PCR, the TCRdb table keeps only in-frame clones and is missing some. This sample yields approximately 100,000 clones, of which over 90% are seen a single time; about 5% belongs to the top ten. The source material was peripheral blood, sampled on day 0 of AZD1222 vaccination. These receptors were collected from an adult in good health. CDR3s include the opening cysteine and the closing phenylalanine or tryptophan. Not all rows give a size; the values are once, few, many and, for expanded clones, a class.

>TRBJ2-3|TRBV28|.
CASSPQSRKASARTDTQYF
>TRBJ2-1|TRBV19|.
CASSIREYEQFF
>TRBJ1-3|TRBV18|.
CASSPSFGVSGNTIYF
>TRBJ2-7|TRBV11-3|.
CASSLLAVSYEQYF
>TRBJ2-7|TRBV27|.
CASRGGNEQYF
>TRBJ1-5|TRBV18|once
CASSPLQGVNQPQHF
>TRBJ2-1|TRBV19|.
CASAIGGTSRNEQFF
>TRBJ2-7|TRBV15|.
CATSSGTNPLYEQYF
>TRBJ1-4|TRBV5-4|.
CASSLVTGDEKLFF
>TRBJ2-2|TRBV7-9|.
CASSWTGGVVNTGELFF
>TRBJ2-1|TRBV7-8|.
CASSLVVSDNEQFF
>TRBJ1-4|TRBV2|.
CASHHRGVAKLFF
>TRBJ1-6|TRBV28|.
CASRLTGSSYNSPLHF
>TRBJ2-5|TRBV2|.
CASSEDLAGGETQYF
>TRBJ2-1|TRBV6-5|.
CASSSRRPYNEQFF
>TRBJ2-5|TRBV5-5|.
CASSLFRREETQYF
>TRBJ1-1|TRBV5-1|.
CASRGQGNTEAFF
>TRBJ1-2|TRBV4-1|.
CASSPPTANYGYTF
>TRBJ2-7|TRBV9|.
CASSSSTGDSYEQYF
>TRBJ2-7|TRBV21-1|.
CASSTGTSVPYEQYF
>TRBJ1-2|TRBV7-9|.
CASSLYRPGGYTF
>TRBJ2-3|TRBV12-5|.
CASGLGQRADTQYF
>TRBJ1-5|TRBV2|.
CASSRDRFNQPQHF